A single sample gave rise to the 22 T cell receptor beta chains below, sequenced in a study of technical replicates of blood from several donors. Only in-frame clones appear in the TCRdb table, and some are missing; sequencing was by immunoSEQ multiplex PCR. This table has about 49,000 clones, approximately 90% appearing once. Input material: PBMCs. The receptor set was obtained from a human donor in good health. Some clones in this sample may be carry-over from other donors' samples.

The CDR3 region has the DNA TGTGCCAGTAGTATAAGGGGACAGGGAATACCTGAAGCTTTCTTT. Its translation: CASSIRGQGIPEAFF. The chain joins TRBV19 to TRBJ1-1; 9 bases agree with TRBD1. This CDR3 is 15 amino acids long. V dropped 2 bases and J dropped 6; count of bases not matched to a gene: 7. CDR1 LNHDA and CDR2 SQIVND come from the germline V gene (reference sequence).

V is TRBV11-2 and J is TRBJ1-1, with D unresolved. The CDR3 contains 13 residues. Per the germline V gene, CDR1 is SGHAT and CDR2 is FQNNGV. Trimming removed 2 bases at V and 1 base at J, with 5 bases between. CDR3 loop: CASSLSGNTEAFF. CDR3 coding DNA: TGTGCCAGCAGCTTAAGCGGGAACACTGAAGCTTTCTTT.

This sequence joins TRBV5-1 and TRBJ2-4, with 8 bases aligning to TRBD2. The length of the CDR3 is 21 residues. After removal of 0 bases from V and 7 bases from J, the junction contained 24 bases not matched to a gene. Germline assignment: CDR1 SGHRS and CDR2 YFSETQ. The CDR3 DNA sequence: TGCGCCAGCAGCTTGGCAGGTGGACAGCAGATAGGACTAGCCCCAAGGAACATTCAGTACTTC. This encodes CASSLAGGQQIGLAPRNIQYF.

This clone appeared once. The rearrangement links TRBV19 to TRBJ1-2; 7 bases are shared with TRBD1. Germline values: CDR1 LNHDA, CDR2 SQIVND (reference sequence). The CDR3 has 13 amino acids. J lost 5 bases, V lost 8 bases, and 8 bases had no gene match. CDR3 bases: TGTGCCAGTGCCCCGGGACAGCATTATGGCTACACCTTC. It translates to CASAPGQHYGYTF.

The gene calls are TRBV7-3 and TRBJ1-6; D may be TRBD1 (5 bases). Germline loops: CDR1 SGHTA, CDR2 FQGTGA. V was shortened by 1 base and J by 5 bases, with 9 bases between the two germline ends. The CDR3 is made up of 15 amino acids. The CDR3 loop is CASSLKGVHNSPLHF. The DNA of the CDR3 is TGTGCCAGCAGCTTAAAAGGGGTACATAATTCACCCCTCCACTTT. The full variable domain, rest sourced from reference TRBV7-3 and TRBJ1-6, is GAGVSQTPSNKVTEKGKYVELRCDPISGHTALYWYRQSLGQGPEFLIYFQGTGAADDSGLPNDRFFAVRPEGSVSTLKIQRTERGDSAVYLCASSLKGVHNSPLHFGNGTRLTVT.

The rearrangement joins TRBV7-9 to TRBJ1-1; the D gene is possibly TRBD1 (5 bases). CDR1 and CDR2 from the germline V gene are SEHNR and FQNEAQ (reference sequence). The length of the CDR3 is 15 residues. V was shortened by 7 bases and J by 5 bases, with 20 bases between the two germline ends. The CDR3 coding sequence is TGTGCCAGCACCTACCCTCTGGGGGAGGTTACTGAAGCTTTCTTT. This encodes CASTYPLGEVTEAFF.

The V call is TRBV19, the J call TRBJ2-7, with 8 bases lining up with TRBD1. CDR3 length equals 14 residues. Trimming took 4 bases from V and 2 from J; bases not matched to a gene: 4. Germline-derived CDR1 and CDR2 are LNHDA and SQIVND (reference sequence). For the CDR3, the DNA is TGTGCCAGTAGTAGGGGGACAGGAACCTACGAGCAGTACTTC. Its protein is CASSRGTGTYEQYF.

The chain couples TRBV7-2 to TRBJ1-1; TRBD1 aligns across 9 bases. CDR1 is SGHTA, CDR2 FQGNSA, per germline. J was trimmed by 7 bases and V by 5 bases; bases with no gene match: 8. The CDR3 extends over 14 amino acids. CDR3 bases: TGTGCCAGCAGCCTACAGGGGGCGCGAGGTGAAGCTTTCTTT. It yields the protein CASSLQGARGEAFF.

The rearrangement joins TRBV11-2 to TRBJ1-4, with 8 bases that match TRBD1. The trim removed 5 bases at V and 8 bases at J, leaving 7 bases unmatched. CDR3 length: 14 residues. Germline CDR1 is SGHAT and CDR2 is FQNNGV. CDR3 nucleotide sequence: TGTGCCAGCAGCACCGGGACAGGTTACGAAAAACTGTTTTTT. It specifies CASSTGTGYEKLFF. Filled out from reference TRBV11-2 and TRBJ1-4, the complete variable domain reads EAGVAQSPRYKIIEKRQSVAFWCNPISGHATLYWYQQILGQGPKLLIQFQNNGVVDDSQLPKDRFSAERLKGVDSTLKIQPAKLEDSAVYLCASSTGTGYEKLFFGSGTQLSVL.

There are a few counts of this clone. The chain carries TRBV4-1 and TRBJ1-4, with 8 nucleotides matching TRBD1. Trimming cost V 0 bases and J 8 bases; bases outside gene matches: 5. In germline, CDR1 is MGHRA, CDR2 YSYEKL. The CDR3 has 15 amino acids. The CDR3 sequence is CASSQEDRAGEKLFF. CDR3 DNA sequence: TGCGCCAGCAGCCAAGAGGACAGGGCGGGGGAAAAACTGTTTTTT.

This rearrangement joins TRBV7-9 to TRBJ1-1; no reliable D call. Germline V gene lookup returns CDR1 SEHNR and CDR2 FQNEAQ (reference sequence). V lost 1 base to trimming and J lost 4 bases, with 10 bases between them. The CDR3 contains 14 residues. The CDR3 DNA sequence: TGTGCCAGCAGCTTAGATTGGGCGACCACTGAAGCTTTCTTT. Residues: CASSLDWATTEAFF.

The chain is built from TRBV11-2 and TRBJ1-1; D is possibly TRBD1 (6 bases). Trimming pared 5 bases from V and 4 bases from J, leaving 17 bases between. There are 15 residues in the CDR3. In germline, CDR1 is SGHAT, CDR2 FQNNGV. The CDR3: CASSPQGRGATEAFF. In DNA, the CDR3 is TGTGCCAGCAGCCCACAAGGACGGGGGGCCACTGAAGCTTTCTTT.

This chain uses TRBV2 with TRBJ2-2; D uncertain. The V end was cut by 0 bases, the J end by 2 bases, with 10 bases between. Per the germline V gene, CDR1 is SNHLY and CDR2 is FYNNEI. The CDR3 sequence is 16 residues long. The CDR3: CASSEATRVNTGELFF. CDR3 DNA: TGTGCCAGCAGTGAAGCTACTCGCGTAAACACCGGGGAGCTGTTTTTT.

The chain carries TRBV6-1 and TRBJ1-5, with D maybe TRBD1 (6 bases). The length of the CDR3 is 15 residues. CDR1 MNHNS and CDR2 SASEGT come from the germline V gene. V was cut by 1 base and J by 9 bases, with 16 bases left in between. The CDR3 coding sequence is TGTGCCAGCAGTGAAGGGGCGGGGGGCCGTGGGCCCCAGCATTTT. Its translation: CASSEGAGGRGPQHF.

The V gene is TRBV14, the J gene TRBJ2-5; D may be TRBD2 (5 bases). V was shortened by 0 bases and J by 0 bases, with 11 bases between the two germline ends. The CDR3 sequence is 16 residues long. Germline CDR1 is SGHDN and CDR2 is FVKESK. Here the CDR3 reads CASSQDRISDQETQYF. CDR3 sequence (DNA): TGTGCCAGCAGCCAAGATCGTATTAGCGACCAAGAGACCCAGTACTTC.

This clone appeared once. The rearrangement joins TRBV10-3 to TRBJ1-3; tentative D call: TRBD1 (5 bases). Germline values: CDR1 ENHRY, CDR2 SYGVKD. Trimming cost V 0 bases and J 0 bases, with 12 bases left between them. The CDR3 extends over 17 amino acids. The CDR3 reads CAISESRGTTSGNTIYF. The CDR3 DNA reads as TGTGCCATCAGTGAGTCCAGAGGGACTACCTCTGGAAACACCATATATTTT.

The J gene is TRBJ2-7, the V gene TRBV6-6, with 8 bases identical to TRBD2. The CDR3 extends over 16 amino acids. Per the germline V gene, CDR1 is MNHNY and CDR2 is SVGAGI (reference sequence). The V segment lost 5 bases and the J segment 10 bases; nucleotides outside the gene matches: 19. CDR3 in DNA: TGTGCCAGCAGTAACCCCCGAGCTGGCGGGGGGCGGTCCCAGTACTTC. Encoded protein: CASSNPRAGGGRSQYF.

To note about this clone: Mismatch with germline at one junction end may stem from a read error. The rearrangement uses TRBV19 and TRBJ1-2, with TRBD1 as a possible D gene (5 bases). The CDR3 extends over 13 amino acids. Looked up from germline, CDR1 is LNHDA and CDR2 is SQIVND (reference sequence). In DNA, the CDR3 is TGTGCCAGTAGTTCGAGACAGACCTATCGCTACACCTTC. This gives the protein CASSSRQTYRYTF.

V and J are TRBV7-9 and TRBJ2-3, with 10 nucleotides matching TRBD2. The CDR3 is 17 residues long. The germline V gene has CDR1 SEHNR and CDR2 FQNEAQ (reference sequence). Trimming took 5 bases from V and 2 from J; bases not matched to a gene: 10. Here the CDR3 reads CASSRTATSGYTDTQYF. The CDR3 bases are TGTGCCAGCAGCCGCACCGCGACTAGCGGGTACACAGATACGCAGTATTTT.

V and J are TRBV7-9 and TRBJ1-2, with 8 bases identical to TRBD1. The CDR3 spans 13 residues. Unmatched junction bases numbered 1, after V lost 4 bases and J lost 3 bases. Germline V gene sequence: CDR1 SEHNR, CDR2 FQNEAQ (reference sequence). CDR3 DNA: TGTGCCAGCAGCTCACAGGGGGACTATGGCTACACCTTC. It is translated as CASSSQGDYGYTF.

The chain is built from TRBV18 and TRBJ1-2, with 7 bases matching TRBD1. The V gene's germline CDR1 is KGHSH and CDR2 LQKENI. The CDR3 consists of 15 residues. Trimming removed 3 bases from V and 0 bases from J; junction bases left unmatched: 4. The CDR3 reads CASSPDRAANYGYTF. DNA for the CDR3: TGTGCCAGCTCACCCGACAGGGCAGCTAACTATGGCTACACCTTC.

The V call is TRBV4-2, the J call TRBJ2-5, with D perhaps TRBD2 (5 bases). Germline V gives CDR1 LGHNA, CDR2 YNFKEQ. The V and J ends lost 4 bases and 5 bases respectively, with 17 bases between them. This CDR3 contains 15 residues. The CDR3 region has the DNA TGTGCCAGCAGCCCCCGAGGCGGGTTGGGGGAGACCCAGTACTTC. It encodes CASSPRGGLGETQYF.